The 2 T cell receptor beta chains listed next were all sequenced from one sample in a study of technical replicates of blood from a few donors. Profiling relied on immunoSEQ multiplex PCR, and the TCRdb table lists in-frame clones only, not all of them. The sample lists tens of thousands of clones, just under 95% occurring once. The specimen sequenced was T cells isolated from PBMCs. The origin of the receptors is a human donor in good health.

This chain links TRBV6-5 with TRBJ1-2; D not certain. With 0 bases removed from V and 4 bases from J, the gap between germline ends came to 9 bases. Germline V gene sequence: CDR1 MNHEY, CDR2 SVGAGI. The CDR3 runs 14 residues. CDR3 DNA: TGTGCCAGCAGTTACTCGAGGAGGGCCTATGGCTACACCTTC. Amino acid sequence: CASSYSRRAYGYTF.

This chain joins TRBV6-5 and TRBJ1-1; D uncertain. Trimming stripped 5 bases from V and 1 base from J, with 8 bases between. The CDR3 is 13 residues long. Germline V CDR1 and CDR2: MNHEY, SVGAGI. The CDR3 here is CASSEIRNTEAFF. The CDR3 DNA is TGTGCCAGCAGTGAGATTAGGAACACTGAAGCTTTCTTT.